This TCR beta chain was captured by sequencing in a study of blood T cell repertoires in COVID-19. On the study more broadly: Italy, Spain and the United States were the sources of the convalescent and acute COVID-19 samples. The analysed material was cDNA or gDNA that came from T cells, B-cell-depleted T cells, or PBMCs.

Germline assignment: CDR1 SNHLY and CDR2 FYNNEI. This CDR3 has 13 residues. V was shortened by 5 bases and J by 4 bases, with 9 bases between the two germline ends. Original data processing: How many nucleated cells were present was estimated from reference gene primer amplification. The repertoire was sequenced with immunoSEQ multiplex PCR; TCRdb's copy has only in-frame clones and lacks some. D and trimming were read from the DNA, whereas the V and J calls and clone size are those reported in that table. The repertoire has about 220,000 clones, about nine tenths of them found once; the top ten carry approximately 2%.

J is TRBJ1-3 and V is TRBV2; D might be TRBD1 (6 bases). The clonotype comes from a young man who had recovered from COVID-19. The sample taken for sequencing was peripheral blood. The chain's CDR3 is CASSTGSGNTIYF. In DNA, the CDR3 is TGTGCCAGCAGTACAGGGTCCGGAAACACCATATATTTT. Based on the CDR3 plus reference TRBV2 and TRBJ1-3, the full variable domain is EPEVTQTPSHQVTQMGQEVILRCVPISNHLYFYWYRQILGQKVEFLVSFYNNEISEKSEIFDDQFSVERPDGSNFTLKIRSTKLEDSAMYFCASSTGSGNTIYFGEGSWLTVV.